The next 7 T cell receptor beta chains were all read from a single sample in a study of T cells in Graves' hyperthyroidism and ophthalmopathy. RNA transcripts yielded amplified TCR beta CDR3 regions. The HTBI primer set was used in a first-round RT-PCR of the TCR CDR3. A single record per CDR3 protein comes from TCRdb applying MiXCR to the multiplex PCR reads. The sample lists about 420,000 distinct CDR3 sequences, less than 20% occurring once. Sequenced input: blood. The receptor source for this set is a woman under 30 with Graves' hyperthyroidism.

This clonotype has a count of ten or more. The V and J genes are TRBV12-3 or TRBV12-4 and TRBJ2-3; D gene unclear. The length of the CDR3 is 16 residues. Trimming removed 5 bases from V and 0 bases from J, with 15 bases in between. CDR3 amino acids: CASSPEWTYSTDTQYF. The DNA for the CDR3 is TGTGCCAGCAGTCCCGAGTGGACCTATAGCACAGATACGCAGTATTTT.

The sample holds a few counts of this clonotype. The rearrangement uses TRBV20-1 and TRBJ1-6, with no clear D. In germline, CDR1 is DFQATT, CDR2 SNEGSKA (reference sequence). The CDR3 totals 15 residues. Trimming took off 6 bases at V and 0 bases at J, with 12 bases between the two ends. This chain's CDR3 is CSAIGRASYNSPLHF. The CDR3 coding sequence is TGCAGTGCCATCGGGAGGGCCTCCTATAATTCACCCCTCCACTTT.

This clonotype appeared many times. The chain uses TRBV5-1 and TRBJ2-3; possible D gene TRBD2, 6 bases. The V gene lost 3 bases and the J gene lost 3 bases, with 11 bases spanning the gap. This CDR3 is built from 14 residues. CDR1 and CDR2 (germline): SGHRS, YFSETQ. As DNA, the CDR3 is TGCGCCAGCAGCTACGCTAGCGAGACAGATACGCAGTATTTT. As protein: CASSYASETDTQYF. The full variable domain, in which reference TRBV5-1 and TRBJ2-3 provide the parts outside the CDR3, is KAGVTQTPRYLIKTRGQQVTLSCSPISGHRSVSWYQQTPGQGLQFLFEYFSETQRNKGNFPGRFSGRQFSNSRSEMNVSTLELGDSALYLCASSYASETDTQYFGPGTRLTVL.

The chain carries TRBV7-9 and TRBJ2-2; D is tentatively TRBD1 or TRBD2 (5 bases each). Germline V gene data show CDR1 as SEHNR and CDR2 as FQNEAQ (reference sequence). V was clipped by 7 bases and J by 0 bases, with 15 bases between them. This CDR3 has 16 amino acids. CDR3 loop: CASTKQGTSNTGELFF. The CDR3 nucleotides are TGTGCCAGCACAAAACAAGGGACGTCGAACACCGGGGAGCTGTTTTTT. Combining the CDR3 with reference TRBV7-9 and TRBJ2-2 gives the whole variable domain DTGVSQNPRHKITKRGQNVTFRCDPISEHNRLYWYRQTLGQGPEFLTYFQNEAQLEKSRLLSDRFSAERPKGSFSTLEIQRTEQGDSAMYLCASTKQGTSNTGELFFGEGSRLTVL.

This clonotype was observed many times. The CDR3 coding sequence is TGCGCCAGCAGTCCCGCCCCGCGCACAGATACGCAGTATTTT. Translating gives CASSPAPRTDTQYF. The V call is TRBV4-1, the J call TRBJ2-3, with no clear D. The CDR3 contains 14 residues. The V and J ends lost 6 bases and 1 base respectively, with 11 bases between them. Germline CDR1 and CDR2: MGHRA and YSYEKL.

In regard to this clonotype: Possible read error: a much larger clone is one base away. The rearrangement joins TRBV6-9 to TRBJ2-5; D is possibly TRBD1 or TRBD2 (5 bases each). This CDR3 has 15 residues. The germline V gene has CDR1 MNHGY and CDR2 SVAAGI. The CDR3 spells CASSYRDPGLETRYF. DNA of the CDR3: TGTGCCAGCAGTTACAGGGACCCGGGGTTGGAGACCCGGTACTTC.

A few counts support this clonotype. This chain uses TRBV3-1 with TRBJ2-7, with 7 bases aligning to TRBD2. The trim removed 2 bases at V and 2 bases at J, leaving 24 bases unmatched. Germline V CDR1 and CDR2: LGHDT, YNNKEL (reference sequence). The CDR3 spans 21 residues. The chain's CDR3 is CASSQMGTGLGVLRRAYEQYF. Here the CDR3 DNA reads TGTGCCAGCAGCCAAATGGGGACCGGACTAGGGGTTCTTCGGAGGGCCTACGAGCAGTACTTC.